The entry that follows covers one T cell receptor beta chain sequence. These data originate in a study of T-cell memory formation after mild COVID-19. TCRdb called the 5' RACE reads again in MiXCR, with one record for every CDR3 protein. The sample has 250,000 to 300,000 distinct CDR3 sequences; 15% to 20% are singletons. This receptor was identified in a man between 18 and 35 years old who had mild COVID-19 (a few samples of this study predate the infection). Cell type and time point are not known. Sample: PBMCs or a T cell subset sorted from them (not recorded which).

The CDR3: CASSQGGGGTASETQYF. As DNA, the CDR3 is TGCGCCAGCAGCCAAGGGGGTGGAGGGACCGCATCGGAGACCCAGTACTTC. V usage is TRBV4-1 and J usage is TRBJ2-5, with a possible D match to TRBD2 (6 bases). V dropped 1 base and J dropped 5 bases, with 20 bases sitting between them. CDR1 and CDR2 (germline): MGHRA, YSYEKL. The CDR3 spans 17 residues.